A single sample is the source of the 25 T cell receptor beta chains below, sequenced in a study of tumor-infiltrating lymphocytes in primary liver carcinoma. Co-extraction yielded RNA and DNA from around 20-30 mg of unsorted bulk tissue. Priming with a constant-region primer yielded TCR beta cDNA from about 510 ng total RNA. ARM-PCR was slightly modified, and three nested multiplex PCR rounds with it gave rise to the TCR beta libraries. For around 10 cycles apiece, the opening two PCR rounds ran with TRBV1-TRBV30 forward primers and a C-beta reverse primer. TCRdb reanalysed the multiplex PCR reads using MiXCR and keeps one entry per CDR3 protein. There are roughly 20,000 distinct CDR3 sequences in the sample; roughly 79% occur only once, and 30% to 45% lies in the top ten. Material: liver tumor tissue from sampling region 4. Subset specified: tumor region T4, right-lateral pole. The receptors shown here come from a woman aged 30 to 39 with primary liver carcinoma and hepatitis B virus infection.

Points on this clonotype: This CDR3 fails to terminate in the conserved phenylalanine or tryptophan, so it likely reflects a read error. The chain links TRBV11-1 to TRBJ2-7, with D unresolved. Germline assignment: CDR1 SGHAT and CDR2 FQDESV (reference sequence). This CDR3 comprises 14 residues. This chain's CDR3 is CAGSLVIGTYEQYS. In nucleotides, the CDR3 is TGTGCCGGCAGCTTAGTTATTGGGACCTACGAGCAGTACTCC.

As to this clonotype: This CDR3 fails to terminate in the conserved phenylalanine or tryptophan, so it likely reflects a read error. This chain links TRBV12-3 or TRBV12-4 with TRBJ2-1, with a weak D call TRBD2 (6 bases). The CDR3 totals 16 residues. As DNA, the CDR3 is TGTGCCAGCAGAATTAGCGGCAGGGAGTCCTGCAATGAGCAGTTCCTC. It codes for CASRISGRESCNEQFL.

This chain links TRBV11-2 with TRBJ2-2; tentatively, D is TRBD1 (9 bases). V shed 4 bases and J shed 15 bases, with 27 bases lying between them. CDR1 is SGHAT, CDR2 FQNNGV, per germline. The CDR3 contains 16 residues. CDR3: CASSSQGAPDTGGVFF. CDR3 nucleotide sequence: TGTGCCAGCAGCTCACAGGGGGCTCCAGACACGGGGGGGGTGTTTTTT.

This clonotype was picked up one time. Germline and junction disagree at one end, which may indicate a read error. V gene TRBV11-2 combines with J gene TRBJ1-1; 12 bases line up with TRBD1. The CDR3 runs to 20 residues. Germline values: CDR1 SGHAT, CDR2 FQNNGV. The CDR3 spells CASITRDRGRKRWSNTEALF. The CDR3 bases are TGTGCCAGCATCACTCGGGACAGGGGGCGCAAGAGGTGGAGTAACACAGAAGCTCTCTTT.

Notes on this clonotype: One end of the junction varies from germline; a read error may be responsible. The chain uses TRBV11-2 and TRBJ2-3; D remains unclear. This CDR3 has 13 residues. From germline, CDR1 is SGHAT and CDR2 FQNNGV. The DNA for the CDR3 is TGTGCCAGCAGTCTACAGTGGGAAGATACGCAGTATTTC. Protein: CASSLQWEDTQYF. The full variable domain, rest sourced from reference TRBV11-2 and TRBJ2-3, is EAGVAQSPRYKIIEKRQSVAFWCNPISGHATLYWYQQILGQGPKLLIQFQNNGVVDDSQLPKDRFSAERLKGVDSTLKIQPAKLEDSAVYLCASSLQWEDTQYFGPGTRLTVL.

This clonotype is medium-sized by share. J is TRBJ1-3 and V is TRBV6-2 or TRBV6-3; D not certain. Germline V CDR1 and CDR2: MNHEY, SVGEGT. V lost 8 bases, J lost 3 bases, and 14 bases lay in between. The CDR3 is 14 residues long. CDR3 in amino acids: CASAPPGSGNTIYF. In DNA form, the CDR3 reads TGTGCCAGCGCCCCCCCGGGAAGTGGAAACACCATATATTTT.

This clonotype was observed a handful of times. A read error may explain this, as a much larger clone is one base away. In DNA, the CDR3 is TGCGCCAGCAGCTTTGCGATATCCCCGGGGTTCAATGAGCAGTTCTTC. Translated: CASSFAISPGFNEQFF. The V gene is TRBV5-1, the J gene TRBJ2-1, with a weak D call TRBD2 (5 bases). Per germline, CDR1 SGHRS and CDR2 YFSETQ. V shed 2 bases and J shed 6 bases, with 18 bases lying between them. The CDR3 totals 16 residues.

As regards this clonotype: At one boundary the junction diverges from the germline segment, which might be a read error. CDR3 sequence (DNA): TGTACCAGCAGCCAGGACGGCAGGGGGAACACCGAGGAGCTGTTTTTT. Its protein product is CTSSQDGRGNTEELFF. The chain links TRBV11-3 to TRBJ2-2, with 7 bases aligning to TRBD1. Germline CDR1 SGHNT, CDR2 YENEEA. The CDR3 runs 16 residues.

This clonotype was counted ten times or more. The chain combines TRBV11-2 with TRBJ1-1; D is unclear. Per germline, CDR1 SGHAT and CDR2 FQNNGV. Trimming stripped 1 base from V and 1 base from J, with 4 bases between. The CDR3 spans 13 residues. The CDR3 nucleotides read TGTGCCAGCAGCTTAGCAGGGAACACTGAAGCTTTCTTT. This translates into CASSLAGNTEAFF.

The chain uses TRBV11-2 and TRBJ2-4, with D tentatively TRBD1 or TRBD2 (6 bases each). This CDR3 is 20 amino acids long. Germline V gives CDR1 SGHAT, CDR2 FQNNGV. Trimming removed 5 bases from V and 5 bases from J, with 31 bases in between. CDR3 loop: CASSHAGTFTGTGRQNIQYF. The CDR3 region has the DNA TGTGCCAGCAGCCATGCCGGGACATTTACCGGGACCGGGAGACAAAACATTCAGTACTTC.

In the case of this clonotype: Here the CDR3 omits its conserved ending phenylalanine or tryptophan, so a read error is the likely source. This chain joins TRBV6-5 and TRBJ2-2, with unresolved D. The germline gives CDR1 MNHEY, CDR2 SVGAGI. Trimming shortened V by 5 bases and J by 4 bases, and 14 bases separated the two germline ends. The CDR3 length is 15 residues. The CDR3 coding sequence is TGTGCCAGCAGTCCGCAGACATGGTTCACCGGGGAGCTGTTTCTT. As protein: CASSPQTWFTGELFL.

This clonotype was observed a few times. An end of the junction does not agree with germline; a read error may underlie this. This chain links TRBV7-8 with TRBJ2-3; no definite D call. Germline CDR1 SGHVS, CDR2 FQNEAQ. The CDR3 consists of 13 residues. The CDR3 DNA sequence: TGTGCCAACAGCTTAGGTGGGGTGAGTACGCAGTATTTT. It yields the protein CANSLGGVSTQYF.

Comments on this clonotype: One junction end does not reproduce the germline sequence, and a read error may be involved. The chain links TRBV11-2 to TRBJ2-3, with D perhaps matching TRBD1 or TRBD2 (6 bases each). The CDR3 contains 17 residues. Germline lookup yields CDR1 SGHAT and CDR2 FQNNGV. CDR3 loop: CASNLGGLGFFKDTQCF. The CDR3 DNA follows: TGTGCCAGCAACTTAGGGGGACTGGGATTTTTCAAAGATACGCAGTGTTTC.

As concerns this clonotype: A junction boundary mismatches the germline segment, possibly from a read error. The chain combines TRBV28 with TRBJ2-7, with a weak D call TRBD1 (5 bases). This CDR3 is built from 13 residues. Per germline, CDR1 MDHEN and CDR2 SYDVKM. The CDR3: CACSLGAVNEQYF. CDR3 coding DNA: TGTGCCTGCAGTTTAGGGGCAGTCAACGAGCAGTACTTC.

A word on this clonotype: The junction departs from germline at one end; a sequencing error may be responsible. V is TRBV12-3 or TRBV12-4 and J is TRBJ2-1; TRBD1 is a possible D gene (6 bases). The CDR3 is 14 amino acids. In nucleotides, the CDR3 is TGTACCAGCAATACCGGGACACTATCCAATGAGAAGTTCTTC. It is translated as CTSNTGTLSNEKFF.

Points on this clonotype: Its ends do not fully match the called genes, so a read error is possible. The chain carries TRBV29-1 and TRBJ2-3; D gene ambiguous. Germline V gene sequence: CDR1 SQVTM, CDR2 ANQGSEA. The CDR3 is 14 residues long. The CDR3 loop is CSPRTESVADTQYF. In DNA form, the CDR3 reads TGCAGCCCCCGCACAGAAAGCGTCGCAGATACGCAATATTTT.

Notes on this clonotype: One junction end disagrees with the germline gene, perhaps due to a read error. The chain uses TRBV6-1 and TRBJ1-1, with TRBD1 as a possible D gene (5 bases). CDR3 length: 14 residues. CDR1 is MNHNS and CDR2 is SASEGT in the germline V gene. The CDR3 sequence is CASSVDKGYTEAFF. The CDR3 nucleotides are TGTGCCAGCAGTGTTGATAAGGGGTACACTGAAGCATTCTTT.

This chain links TRBV4-3 with TRBJ1-2, with TRBD1 as a possible D gene (5 bases). V lost 8 bases to trimming and J lost 6 bases, with 19 bases between them. CDR1 is LGHNA, CDR2 YSLEER, per germline. This CDR3 contains 14 residues. CDR3 protein: CASQDWGRVHGYTF. CDR3 nucleotide sequence: TGCGCCAGCCAAGATTGGGGCAGGGTGCATGGCTACACCTTC.

About this clonotype itself: Compared with germline, one end of the junction differs, possibly owing to a read error. V usage is TRBV29-1 and J usage is TRBJ2-2, with D perhaps matching TRBD2 (5 bases). CDR1 and CDR2 (germline): SQVTM, ANQGSEA. The CDR3 has 13 amino acids. The CDR3 sequence is CSVGRRGIRELFF. The CDR3 region has the DNA TGTAGCGTTGGGAGACGAGGCATCCGGGAGCTGTTTTTT.

On this clonotype itself: The junction and the germline gene differ at one end; a read error may be behind it. V and J are TRBV6-6 and TRBJ1-5; 10 nucleotides align to TRBD1. CDR1 is MNHNY, CDR2 SVGAGI, per germline (reference sequence). The CDR3 is 15 residues long. This chain's CDR3 is CSSSYVTGGIQPQHF. CDR3 bases: TGTTCCAGCAGTTACGTGACAGGGGGCATTCAGCCCCAGCATTTT.

A word on this clonotype: This is likely a read error, given that the CDR3 carries no conserved phenylalanine or tryptophan at its end. This rearrangement joins TRBV7-2 to TRBJ2-1; perhaps TRBD2 as D (6 bases). Per the germline V gene, CDR1 is SGHTA and CDR2 is FQGNSA. This CDR3 has 14 amino acids. The V end lost 3 bases, the J end lost 2 bases, and 8 bases lay between the germline ends. CDR3 sequence: CASSFSGAYNEQFL. CDR3 sequence (DNA): TGTGCCAGCAGCTTTTCGGGAGCCTACAATGAGCAGTTCTTA.

A remark on this clonotype: The conserved phenylalanine or tryptophan is not found at the CDR3 terminus, so this likely reflects a read error. This rearrangement joins TRBV4-3 to TRBJ2-3; unclear D gene. The CDR3 is 18 amino acids. Germline CDR1 and CDR2: LGHNA and YSLEER. In nucleotides, the CDR3 is TGCGCCAGTAGCCGGTCGGTCTGGCTGGGTGATCCCGATGATACGCAGTATTCT. The encoded protein is CASSRSVWLGDPDDTQYS.

This clonotype was observed a single time. A read error is possible here, since a much larger clone lies one base away. The V gene is TRBV20-1, the J gene TRBJ2-5, with a possible D match to TRBD1 (6 bases). The CDR3 spans 12 residues. The V gene's germline CDR1 is DFQATT and CDR2 SNEGSKA (reference sequence). CDR3 protein: CRAHREYETQYF. In nucleotides, the CDR3 is TGCAGAGCGCACAGGGAGTACGAGACCCAGTACTTC.

Worth noting for this clonotype: Since the CDR3 does not end with the conserved phenylalanine or tryptophan, this likely comes from a read error. J is TRBJ2-2 and V is TRBV11-1, with 7 bases aligning to TRBD2. CDR1 and CDR2 from the germline V gene are SGHAT and FQDESV (reference sequence). The length of the CDR3 is 16 residues. CDR3 nucleotides: TGTGCCGGCAGCAGGGTAATGGCGGGAGTGTCCGGGGAGCTGTTTTTA. Translated: CAGSRVMAGVSGELFL.

This clonotype was recorded a few times. Compared with germline, one end of the junction differs, possibly owing to a read error. The rearrangement joins TRBV7-8 to TRBJ1-5; TRBD1 is a possible D gene (6 bases). The CDR3 extends over 14 amino acids. Germline CDR1 and CDR2: SGHVS and FQNEAQ. CDR3: CASSPFFGGQLQHF. CDR3 in DNA: TGTGCCAGCAGCCCCTTCTTTGGGGGCCAGCTCCAGCATTTT.